One sample yielded the 25 T cell receptor beta chains listed below, sequenced in a study of regulatory T cells in long-lasting Graves disease. Time point here: newly diagnosed GD, antithyroid drugs for less than 3 months. The TCR library was made from RNA extracted from PBMCs. Both iRepertoire HTBI primers and Arm-PCR of CDR3 regions were used to build the TCR beta libraries. TCRdb used MiXCR to reprocess the multiplex PCR reads, holding one entry per CDR3 protein. In the table there are around 250,000 distinct CDR3 sequences, about 20% of which are singletons. These data were also filed under a second study, of T cells in Graves' hyperthyroidism and ophthalmopathy.

The material was peripheral blood mononuclear cells (PBMCs), obtained at new diagnosis, from a patient treated with antithyroid drugs. The receptor source for this set is a woman in her twenties or thirties with Graves disease.

The chain uses TRBV18 and TRBJ2-1, with D possibly matching TRBD1 (6 bases). With 4 bases removed from V and 4 bases from J, the gap between germline ends came to 17 bases. This CDR3 contains 16 residues. Germline V gives CDR1 KGHSH, CDR2 LQKENI. CDR3 sequence: CASSQNIRGQYNEQFF. Here the CDR3 DNA reads TGTGCCAGCTCACAAAACATACGCGGACAGTACAATGAGCAGTTCTTC.

This clonotype was seen more than once but under ten times. This is likely an artifact of a read error, given a far larger clone one base away. The chain links TRBV7-2 to TRBJ2-7, with D unclear. The CDR3 runs to 13 residues. V was cut by 5 bases and J by 7 bases, with 15 bases left in between. Per germline, CDR1 SGHTA and CDR2 FQGNSA. The CDR3 spells CASSPRSYNEQYF. In DNA, the CDR3 is TGTGCCAGCAGCCCCAGATCCTACAATGAGCAGTACTTC.

On this clonotype itself: A much larger clone is a single base away; this may be a read error. V and J are TRBV2 and TRBJ1-1, with unresolved D. This CDR3 spans 14 amino acids. Per germline, CDR1 SNHLY and CDR2 FYNNEI. Deletions cut 10 bases from V and 1 base from J, with 16 bases between. The CDR3 spells CATLPDGPNTEAFF. CDR3 coding DNA: TGTGCCACCCTCCCGGACGGTCCGAACACTGAAGCTTTCTTT.

This clonotype was counted at least ten times. The rearrangement links TRBV7-2 to TRBJ1-2, with D hard to call. The germline V and J ends were trimmed by 5 bases and 1 base, with 8 bases remaining between them. The germline V gene has CDR1 SGHTA and CDR2 FQGNSA. This CDR3 spans 13 amino acids. The CDR3 DNA reads as TGTGCCAGCAGCCTACAGTATAACTATGGCTACACCTTC. Its translation: CASSLQYNYGYTF. Filled out from reference TRBV7-2 and TRBJ1-2, the complete variable domain reads GAGVSQSPSNKVTEKGKDVELRCDPISGHTALYWYRQSLGQGLEFLIYFQGNSAPDKSGLPSDRFSAERTGGSVSTLTIQRTQQEDSAVYLCASSLQYNYGYTFGSGTRLTVV.

This clonotype was counted at least ten times. The chain uses TRBV3-1 and TRBJ2-1; no definite D call. CDR3 length equals 12 residues. CDR1 is LGHDT, CDR2 YNNKEL, per germline (reference sequence). Trimming took off 4 bases at V and 4 bases at J, with 5 bases between the two ends. DNA of the CDR3: TGTGCCAGCAGCCCTTCTTACAATGAGCAGTTCTTC. Translating it yields CASSPSYNEQFF.

In its sample, this clonotype was seen many times. The CDR3 spells CSAGIPGATEAFF. In DNA form, the CDR3 reads TGCAGTGCTGGGATCCCAGGGGCAACTGAAGCTTTCTTT. The rearrangement uses TRBV20-1 and TRBJ1-1; perhaps TRBD1 as D (6 bases). Trimming took off 5 bases at V and 5 bases at J, with 15 bases between the two ends. CDR3 length equals 13 residues. Germline lookup yields CDR1 DFQATT and CDR2 SNEGSKA (reference sequence).

Notes on this clonotype: A read error may explain this, as a much larger clone is one base away. This rearrangement joins TRBV20-1 to TRBJ2-1, with 7 bases identical to TRBD1. With 7 bases clipped from V and 12 bases from J, the junction kept 12 bases outside the gene matches. There are 12 residues in the CDR3. The germline V gene has CDR1 DFQATT and CDR2 SNEGSKA (reference sequence). CDR3 loop: CSDPDRTVGQFF. In DNA form, the CDR3 reads TGCAGTGATCCGGACAGGACAGTTGGGCAGTTCTTC.

At least ten counts were recorded for this clonotype. The rearrangement uses TRBV18 and TRBJ1-2; the D gene is possibly TRBD1 (6 bases). This CDR3 has 12 residues. Germline CDR1 is KGHSH and CDR2 is LQKENI. The V end was cut by 4 bases, the J end by 7 bases, with 10 bases between. The CDR3 loop reads CASSQYRAGYTF. CDR3 nucleotides: TGTGCCAGCTCACAGTACAGGGCTGGCTACACCTTC.

Many counts were recorded for this clonotype. This chain joins TRBV20-1 and TRBJ1-2; 7 positions match TRBD1. This CDR3 spans 13 amino acids. Unmatched junction bases numbered 6, after V lost 4 bases and J lost 4 bases. CDR1 is DFQATT, CDR2 SNEGSKA, per germline (reference sequence). The CDR3 is CSAKTGTAYGYTF. The DNA of the CDR3 is TGCAGTGCTAAGACGGGGACAGCCTATGGCTACACCTTC.

This clonotype was seen many times. The V call is TRBV11-1, the J call TRBJ1-6, with TRBD1 matching over 8 bases. From germline, CDR1 is SGHAT and CDR2 FQDESV (reference sequence). The CDR3 consists of 13 residues. The V gene end was trimmed by 3 bases and the J gene end by 10 bases; junction bases not matched to a gene: 2. The CDR3 region has the DNA TGTGCCAGCAGCTTCGACAGGGGCTCACCCCTCCACTTT. Translated: CASSFDRGSPLHF.

This clonotype was observed at least ten times. The chain couples TRBV18 to TRBJ1-5, with D uncertain. The CDR3 length is 14 residues. V dropped 6 bases and J dropped 6 bases, with 15 bases sitting between them. CDR1 is KGHSH, CDR2 LQKENI, per germline. CDR3 in amino acids: CASSPASEVQPQHF. CDR3 sequence (DNA): TGTGCCAGCTCCCCGGCTTCTGAGGTTCAGCCCCAGCATTTT.

This clonotype was seen ten or more times. The chain is built from TRBV5-1 and TRBJ2-5, with D possibly being TRBD2 (7 bases). The CDR3 runs to 15 residues. Trimming cost V 4 bases and J 5 bases, with 18 bases left between them. CDR1 is SGHRS, CDR2 YFSETQ, per germline. The CDR3 DNA follows: TGCGCCAGCAGCCCGGAAAGGGGGGGCTTGGAGACCCAGTACTTC. Residues: CASSPERGGLETQYF.

In its sample, this clonotype was seen many times. The chain joins TRBV11-2 to TRBJ1-1; unclear D gene. Germline-derived CDR1 and CDR2 are SGHAT and FQNNGV. The CDR3 runs to 17 residues. V lost 2 bases and J 3 bases, leaving 19 bases between the germline ends. The CDR3 region is CASSLRPRHAAYTEAFF. For the CDR3, the DNA is TGTGCCAGCAGCTTAAGGCCCAGGCACGCGGCCTACACTGAAGCTTTCTTT.

This clonotype was observed at least ten times. The chain has TRBV28 and TRBJ1-2; TRBD1 is a possible D gene (5 bases). The ends were cut back, 5 bases at V and 3 bases at J, with 13 bases in the middle. Germline V lookup: CDR1 MDHEN, CDR2 SYDVKM. The CDR3 consists of 14 residues. The CDR3 DNA reads TGTGCCAGCAGTCCCCCGGACATCTACTATGGCTACACCTTC. Its protein product is CASSPPDIYYGYTF.

As for this clonotype: Just one base apart from a much larger clone, this may be a read error. The chain uses TRBV20-1 and TRBJ2-3, with D unresolved. V was trimmed by 4 bases and J by 7 bases, leaving 6 bases between them. The CDR3 sequence is 10 residues long. Germline assignment: CDR1 DFQATT and CDR2 SNEGSKA (reference sequence). This CDR3 is CSAKAYTQYF. The CDR3 nucleotides read TGCAGTGCTAAGGCGTATACGCAGTATTTT.

This clonotype was counted ten times or more. The rearrangement uses TRBV6-5 and TRBJ1-1; D is uncertain. The germline V gene encodes CDR1 MNHEY and CDR2 SVGAGI. This CDR3 is 15 amino acids long. Trimming pared 0 bases from V and 4 bases from J, leaving 12 bases between. The CDR3 protein is CASSYSRVGVTEAFF. CDR3 nucleotides: TGTGCCAGCAGTTACTCGAGGGTTGGAGTCACTGAAGCTTTCTTT.

The chain uses TRBV27 and TRBJ1-1; D might be TRBD1 (5 bases). CDR3 size: 13 residues. Trimming removed 3 bases at V and 8 bases at J, with 13 bases between. The germline gives CDR1 MNHEY, CDR2 SMNVEV (reference sequence). In DNA, the CDR3 is TGTGCCAGCAGTTTGGGGGGGGGTTTGGAAGCTTTCTTT. Its translation: CASSLGGGLEAFF.

This clonotype was observed at least ten times. The chain links TRBV20-1 to TRBJ1-6, with TRBD1 identical over 7 bases. The CDR3 totals 13 residues. Per the germline V gene, CDR1 is DFQATT and CDR2 is SNEGSKA (reference sequence). J was trimmed by 7 bases and V by 6 bases; bases with no gene match: 6. The CDR3 protein is CSAIGTANSPLHF. The CDR3 nucleotides read TGCAGTGCCATAGGGACAGCCAATTCACCCCTCCACTTT.

At least ten counts were recorded for this clonotype. The chain couples TRBV7-9 to TRBJ2-2, with D tentatively TRBD1 (6 bases). The V end lost 5 bases, the J end lost 3 bases, and 16 bases lay between the germline ends. CDR1 SEHNR and CDR2 FQNEAQ come from the germline V gene (reference sequence). CDR3 length: 16 residues. CDR3 bases: TGTGCCAGCAGCGAAACAGGGAGTCGGTACACCGGGGAGCTGTTTTTT. It yields the protein CASSETGSRYTGELFF.

This clonotype was counted many times. The genes are TRBV6-2 or TRBV6-3 and TRBJ1-1; 11 bases are a match to TRBD1. Germline values: CDR1 MNHEY, CDR2 SVGEGT. J lost 4 bases, V lost 3 bases, and 4 bases had no gene match. CDR3 size: 15 residues. DNA of the CDR3: TGTGCCAGCAGTTATCTCGGGACAGGGGGCACTGAAGCTTTCTTT. Protein sequence: CASSYLGTGGTEAFF.

This clonotype was recorded at least ten times. Mismatch with germline at one junction end may stem from a read error. This chain joins TRBV7-9 and TRBJ1-1, with D perhaps TRBD1 (6 bases). CDR1 SEHNR and CDR2 FQNEAQ come from the germline V gene (reference sequence). The length of the CDR3 is 13 residues. The CDR3 nucleotides read TGCGCCAGCAGTCCACGGGGGCTCACTGAAGCTTTCTTT. It translates to CASSPRGLTEAFF.

This chain uses TRBV20-1 with TRBJ2-5, with 7 bases aligning to TRBD1. CDR1 is DFQATT and CDR2 is SNEGSKA in the germline V gene (reference sequence). The length of the CDR3 is 13 residues. J lost 7 bases, V lost 7 bases, and 12 bases had no gene match. The CDR3 nucleotides read TGCAGTGTTCTTCCGGGACAGAGAGGGACCCAGTACTTC. Amino acids: CSVLPGQRGTQYF.

V is TRBV5-1 and J is TRBJ2-2; D is unresolved. There are 15 residues in the CDR3. The germline V gene encodes CDR1 SGHRS and CDR2 YFSETQ. V was trimmed by 7 bases and J by 3 bases, leaving 16 bases between them. CDR3: CASRPGDSDTGELFF. The CDR3 DNA is TGCGCCAGCCGCCCGGGCGACTCTGACACCGGGGAGCTGTTTTTT.

In this sample, this clonotype turned up many times. The chain links TRBV7-3 to TRBJ2-3; 10 bases are a match to TRBD2. Germline CDR1 is SGHTA and CDR2 is FQGTGA. CDR3 size: 20 residues. The V and J ends lost 1 base and 0 bases, in that order; junction bases with no gene match: 13. The CDR3 spells CASSLKARGLAGDSTDTQYF. In DNA form, the CDR3 reads TGTGCCAGCAGCTTAAAGGCGCGGGGTCTAGCGGGGGACAGCACAGATACGCAGTATTTT.

This clonotype was recorded many times. The chain is built from TRBV11-2 and TRBJ2-1, with 8 bases lining up with TRBD1. Losses at the gene ends were 4 bases for V and 7 bases for J; bases not matched to a gene: 3. Germline-derived CDR1 and CDR2 are SGHAT and FQNNGV. There are 13 residues in the CDR3. The CDR3 here is CASSSDRGNEQFF. The CDR3, as DNA: TGTGCCAGCAGCTCCGACAGGGGAAATGAGCAGTTCTTC.